What follows are 9 T cell receptor beta chains derived from one specimen sequenced in a study of OX40 agonist ivuxolimab in advanced cancers. This table comes from immunoSEQ multiplex PCR, and its TCRdb copy is limited to in-frame clones, with some not included. The table shows about 48,000 clones, with 75% to 85% occurring only once. The material was CD4+ or CD8+ T cells sorted from blood, obtained in a trial of the OX40 agonist ivuxolimab. These receptors originate from an adult with an advanced solid tumor such as melanoma, head and neck, liver or kidney cancer.

The V gene is TRBV5-1, the J gene TRBJ2-3, with 7 bases identical to TRBD2. The CDR3 consists of 15 residues. After removal of 2 bases from V and 1 base from J, the junction contained 4 bases not matched to a gene. Germline CDR1 SGHRS, CDR2 YFSETQ. CDR3: CASSFGLAGTDTQYF. DNA for the CDR3: TGCGCCAGCAGCTTCGGGCTAGCGGGCACAGATACGCAGTATTTT.

The V and J genes are TRBV30 and TRBJ1-3, with a weak D call TRBD1 (5 bases). CDR3 size: 12 residues. Germline V CDR1 and CDR2: GTSNPN, SVGIG (reference sequence). With 5 bases removed from V and 0 bases from J, the gap between germline ends came to 5 bases. The CDR3 is CAWDSSGNTIYF. The CDR3 coding sequence is TGTGCCTGGGACAGCTCTGGAAACACCATATATTTT.

The V gene is TRBV5-1, the J gene TRBJ1-1; TRBD1 is a possible D gene (5 bases). From germline, CDR1 is SGHRS and CDR2 YFSETQ. This CDR3 has 15 amino acids. Trimming shortened V by 0 bases and J by 3 bases, and 12 bases separated the two germline ends. The CDR3 protein is CASSLDFTGHTEAFF. The CDR3 nucleotides are TGCGCCAGCAGCTTGGATTTTACAGGCCACACTGAAGCTTTCTTT.

This sequence joins TRBV28 and TRBJ1-4; a weak D match, TRBD1 (6 bases). The CDR3 runs to 14 residues. Trimming removed 6 bases at V and 4 bases at J, with 12 bases between. CDR1 and CDR2 (germline): MDHEN, SYDVKM. The CDR3 DNA follows: TGTGCCAGCAGAACGCCAGGGGATAATGAAAAACTGTTTTTT. It specifies CASRTPGDNEKLFF.

The genes are TRBV19 and TRBJ1-5; no reliable D call. Germline CDR1 is LNHDA and CDR2 is SQIVND (reference sequence). The germline V and J ends were trimmed by 7 bases and 1 base, with 11 bases remaining between them. The CDR3 is made up of 14 amino acids. The CDR3 region has the DNA TGTGCCAGTAAGCCCGGTCTGAGCAATCAGCCCCAGCATTTT. Encoded protein: CASKPGLSNQPQHF.

This clone came up once. The V call is TRBV5-1, the J call TRBJ2-5; the match to TRBD1 covers 8 bases. The CDR3 has 14 amino acids. V lost 3 bases, J lost 1 base, and 2 bases stayed unmatched. The germline V gene encodes CDR1 SGHRS and CDR2 YFSETQ. This CDR3 is CASSYGQGQETQYF. CDR3 coding DNA: TGCGCCAGCAGCTACGGACAGGGCCAAGAGACCCAGTACTTC.

This clone was recorded only once. The chain has TRBV6-6 and TRBJ2-7; D is uncertain. Germline CDR1 is MNHNY and CDR2 is SVGAGI (reference sequence). The CDR3 runs to 15 residues. Trimming stripped 5 bases from V and 7 bases from J, with 21 bases between. CDR3 bases: TGTGCCAGCAGTACCTTTGGCAGGAACTCGGAAGAGCAGTACTTC. Translated, it gives CASSTFGRNSEEQYF.

This clone was counted only a few times. The gene calls are TRBV5-1 and TRBJ2-2; maybe TRBD2 (6 bases). The germline V gene encodes CDR1 SGHRS and CDR2 YFSETQ. The CDR3 totals 14 residues. With 5 bases removed from V and 4 bases from J, the gap between germline ends came to 12 bases. CDR3 sequence reads: CASSPSGLTGELFF. The CDR3 DNA reads as TGCGCCAGCAGTCCCAGCGGGCTCACCGGGGAGCTGTTTTTT.

The V and J genes are TRBV28 and TRBJ1-2; D is unresolved. The germline V and J ends were trimmed by 2 bases and 6 bases, with 19 bases remaining between them. CDR1 is MDHEN and CDR2 is SYDVKM in the germline V gene. This CDR3 has 16 amino acids. CDR3 sequence reads: CASSLVQPGSQNGYTF. The CDR3 region has the DNA TGTGCCAGCAGTTTAGTCCAGCCGGGAAGCCAAAATGGCTACACCTTC.